This TCR beta chain was profiled in a study of metastatic and nonmetastatic thyroid tumors. Study-level information: Across blood and tumor or nodule tissue, repertoires from malignant and benign thyroid patients were compared with one another.

This clone was counted between two and nine times. Its antigen is not identified. Per the study methods: The authors used CDR3 differences across clinicopathological groups to build a distant-metastasis classifier for papillary thyroid cancer. Through MiXCR, TCRdb re-clonotyped the PCR reads. TCRdb's processing, not the authors', yielded these V and J calls. The sample comprises around 6,000 clones, around 32% of which are singletons, and 47% rests with the top ten. Deletions cut 6 bases from V and 5 bases from J, with 15 bases between. The CDR3 extends over 13 amino acids. The germline V gene has CDR1 SQVTM and CDR2 ANQGSEA. Whole-study results and caveats: Reportedly, malignant thyroid tumors had significantly higher TCR beta diversity than benign nodules, in blood and tumor.

Each patient went into thyroid surgery without having received any treatment. Source material: adjacent normal tissue. The sequence was collected from a female donor with papillary thyroid cancer or a benign thyroid nodule (not recorded which). Some clones in this sample may be carry-over from other donors' samples. J is TRBJ2-3 and V is TRBV29-1; D unresolved. The CDR3 region has the DNA TGCAGCGTGGGCCAAGGTATCAAAGATACGCAGTATTTT. The encoded protein is CSVGQGIKDTQYF.